The rows below give T cell receptor beta chains drawn from one sample of a study of memory CD4+ T cells and cytomegalovirus serostatus. Sequenced by immunoSEQ multiplex PCR; TCRdb stores in-frame clones only, minus some. The table records roughly 76,000 clones, 60% to 80% of them present only once. The sequencing input was memory CD4+ T cells from blood. These receptors all come from an adult in good health and CMV-seropositive. The CDR3 runs from the conserved cysteine through the conserved F or W. A D gene is named only where the DNA matches it firmly. Some rows mark clone size as missing; the rest say once, few, many or name a class of expanded clone.

J,size,D,V,CDR3,DNA
TRBJ2-6,NA,NA,TRBV6-6,CASSYPGDGANVLTF,TGTGCCAGCAGTTACCCCGGGGATGGGGCCAACGTCCTGACTTTC
TRBJ1-5,few,NA,TRBV7-8,CASSPPGQGYEPQHF,TGTGCCAGCAGCCCCCCCGGGCAGGGATATGAGCCCCAGCATTTT
TRBJ1-1,once,NA,TRBV18,CASSPRGGTNVGNTEAFF,TGTGCCAGCTCACCACGCGGTGGAACAAACGTGGGTAACACTGAAGCTTTCTTT
TRBJ1-5,NA,TRBD1,TRBV18,CASSESGQGSNQPQHF,TGTGCCAGCTCAGAGTCAGGACAGGGCAGCAATCAGCCCCAGCATTTT
TRBJ1-2,NA,NA,TRBV7-6,CASSADSVGGGYTF,TGTGCCAGCAGCGCCGACTCGGTGGGCGGTGGCTACACCTTC
TRBJ2-2,NA,NA,TRBV6-4,CASSDNFGDTARGTGELFF,TGTGCCAGCAGTGACAATTTTGGTGACACTGCGAGGGGCACCGGGGAGCTGTTTTTT
TRBJ1-5,once,NA,TRBV5-4,CASSRDGGPQHF,TGTGCCAGCAGCAGAGACGGGGGGCCCCAGCATTTT
TRBJ1-5,NA,TRBD1,TRBV19,CASSTPGTGDQPQHF,TGTGCCAGTAGTACCCCGGGGACAGGGGACCAGCCCCAGCATTTT
TRBJ2-7,few,TRBD1,TRBV19,CASSSTQGAGYEQYF,TGTGCCAGTAGTTCAACTCAGGGGGCAGGCTACGAGCAGTACTTC
TRBJ2-1,NA,TRBD2,TRBV9,CASSPTAGSSLREGIDEQFF,TGTGCCAGCAGCCCAACGGCGGGGAGTTCATTGCGGGAGGGCATAGATGAGCAGTTCTTC
TRBJ2-1,NA,NA,TRBV7-9,CASSLAGATYNEQFF,TGTGCCAGCAGCTTAGCGGGGGCAACCTACAATGAGCAGTTCTTC
TRBJ1-1,NA,NA,TRBV2,CASSDLGDTEAFF,TGTGCCAGCAGTGACTTAGGGGACACTGAAGCTTTCTTT
TRBJ1-5,NA,NA,TRBV19,CASSRPPREPQHF,TGTGCCAGTAGTCGCCCCCCCCGTGAGCCCCAGCATTTT
TRBJ1-2,NA,TRBD1,TRBV28,CASSRVRRRTGNYGYTF,TGTGCCAGCAGCCGGGTGAGACGCAGGACAGGGAACTATGGCTACACCTTC
TRBJ2-3,NA,TRBD1,TRBV7-9,CASSGDSSTDTQYF,TGTGCCAGCAGCGGGGACAGCAGCACAGATACGCAGTATTTT
TRBJ1-4,NA,NA,TRBV4-2,CASSQESGSSEKLFF,TGTGCCAGCAGCCAAGAAAGCGGGTCTTCCGAAAAACTGTTTTTT
TRBJ2-1,NA,NA,TRBV20-1,CSARLGEQFF,TGCAGTGCTAGACTCGGGGAGCAGTTCTTC
TRBJ1-4,NA,NA,TRBV4-3,CASSQARRTVEFF,TGCGCCAGCAGCCAAGCGCGTCGGACAGTAGAGTTTTTT
TRBJ2-2,few,TRBD2,TRBV27,CASSLEASGREGTGELFF,TGTGCCAGCAGTTTAGAAGCTAGCGGGAGGGAGGGCACCGGGGAGCTGTTTTTT
TRBJ1-4,NA,TRBD1,TRBV5-5,CASRETGARNEKLFF,TGTGCCAGCAGGGAAACAGGGGCCCGAAATGAAAAACTGTTTTTT
TRBJ2-3,NA,TRBD2,TRBV19,CASSRDYKADTQYF,TGTGCCAGTAGTCGGGACTATAAGGCAGATACGCAGTATTTT
TRBJ2-7,NA,NA,TRBV5-4,CASSLDRARAYEQYF,TGTGCCAGCAGCTTGGACAGGGCTCGCGCCTACGAGCAGTACTTC
TRBJ1-3,NA,NA,TRBV6-5,CASTFGGSSGNTIYF,TGTGCCAGCACCTTCGGCGGATCCTCTGGAAACACCATATATTTT
TRBJ1-1,once,NA,TRBV6-1,CASSPAGDYTEAFF,TGTGCCAGCAGTCCCGCTGGGGATTACACTGAAGCTTTCTTT
TRBJ2-2,NA,TRBD2,TRBV9,CASSVVGSGTKTGELFF,TGTGCCAGCAGCGTAGTAGGTAGCGGGACAAAGACCGGGGAGCTGTTTTTT